A selection of T cell receptor beta chains follows, all from one sample in a study of shared clonotypes between healthy human individuals. This table comes from immunoSEQ multiplex PCR, and its TCRdb copy is limited to in-frame clones, with some not included. The sample consists of about 520,000 clones, approximately 81% of them appearing once. The material sequenced was PBMCs. Receptors originate from a woman between 35 and 50 years old in good health. Some clones in this sample may be carry-over from other donors' samples. Both conserved end residues are part of each CDR3. D genes are given only for firm matches. Some rows mark clone size as missing; the rest say once, few, many or name a class of expanded clone.

once TRBJ1-2 TRBV11-1 . TGTGCCAGCAGCCGAGCCAACTATGGCTACACCTTC CASSRANYGYTF
. TRBJ2-5 TRBV9 . TGTGCCAGCAGCCTCATAGGAGGGGAGACCCAGTACTTC CASSLIGGETQYF
once TRBJ2-1 TRBV7-6 TRBD2 TGTGCCAGCACTCCCCTAGCGGGAGTAATCAATGAGCAGTTCTTC CASTPLAGVINEQFF
. TRBJ2-2 TRBV19 TRBD1 TGTGCCAGTAGTATCGCAGGGGGCGAAACCGGGGAGCTGTTTTTT CASSIAGGETGELFF
. TRBJ2-2 TRBV9 . TGTGCCAGCAGCGTTCGGGGGATGGACACCGGGGAGCTGTTTTTT CASSVRGMDTGELFF
. TRBJ1-1 TRBV30 TRBD1 TGTGCCTGGGAAAGAGGGGGCCTCGGCACTGAAGCTTTCTTT CAWERGGLGTEAFF
few TRBJ2-2 TRBV5-6 . TGTGCCAGCAGCTTGATAAGGACCGGGGAGCTGTTTTTT CASSLIRTGELFF
. TRBJ1-2 TRBV10-2 . TGCGCCAGCAGTGTTCTCGGGGCGGGTGGCTACACCTTC CASSVLGAGGYTF
. TRBJ1-1 TRBV29-1 . TGCAGCGTTGGGAACAGGGACACTGAAGCTTTCTTT CSVGNRDTEAFF
. TRBJ2-7 TRBV10-3 . TGTGCCATCTCCCCCGGGAATGCCTACGAGCAGTACTTC CAISPGNAYEQYF
. TRBJ1-2 TRBV10-2 . TGCGCCAGCAGTGAAATGGTCTCTAACTATGGCCACGCCTTT CASSEMVSNYGHAF
. TRBJ2-1 TRBV11-2 . TGTGCCAGCAGCTTAGAGAGACGGCCTCAGTTCTTC CASSLERRPQFF
medium-sized TRBJ1-5 TRBV5-6 . TGTGCCAGCAGCTTGGGCAGGGAGAGACCAAGCAATCAGCCCCAGCATTTT CASSLGRERPSNQPQHF
. TRBJ2-7 TRBV28 TRBD2 TGTGCCAGCAGTTTAACTAGCGGGCGTCCCTCCTACGAGCAGTACTTC CASSLTSGRPSYEQYF